This entry concerns a single T cell receptor (beta chain). Its antigen is undetermined. This sample is part of a study of cytotoxic CD8 clonotypes in ibrutinib-treated CLL. Looking at the study overall: Among responders, approximately 24 were partial and 2 complete; after median roughly 70 months, roughly 14 stayed remitted and around twelve progressed. The study recorded mean values of approximately 260,000 productive templates and under 100,000 productive rearrangements per sample. Whole-study results and caveats: Clonality increased at ibrutinib response, then returned toward baseline at progression.

With V trimmed by 2 bases and J by 2 bases, 5 bases remained unmatched. The germline gives CDR1 SGHVS, CDR2 FQNEAQ. The CDR3 runs to 16 residues. Sequencing was performed with immunoSEQ multiplex PCR; in TCRdb, only in-frame clones are kept and a portion is missing. The repertoire includes about 120,000 clones, approximately 58% of them detected once, and around a third sits in the top ten. The specimen was PBMCs, collected after 24 months of ibrutinib treatment. The chain links TRBV7-8 to TRBJ2-3; 9 bases agree with TRBD2. The receptor was derived from a human donor with chronic lymphocytic leukemia. Here the CDR3 reads CASSLLASGVTDTQYF. The CDR3 coding sequence is TGTGCCAGCAGCTTACTAGCTAGCGGGGTCACAGATACGCAGTATTTT.